This TCR beta chain was identified during a study of blood T cells in healthy people across ages. A minimum of 7 million PBMCs was isolated per sample. Notes on the study in general: Diversity was estimated from one million T cells, and these estimates were considered underestimates. Naive and antigen-experienced cells were not separated, limiting conclusive comparison.

Worth noting for this clonotype: Its antigen is unidentified.

PCR was performed a second time for about 7 to 12 cycles using a sample-barcoded 5' primer and a J-beta primer mix. TCRdb used MiXCR to reprocess the 5' RACE reads, holding one entry per CDR3 protein. The data hold approximately 2,000,000 distinct CDR3 sequences, with roughly two fifths observed a single time. After removal of 4 bases from V and 3 bases from J, the junction contained 0 bases not matched to a gene. CDR1 MGHRA and CDR2 YSYEKL come from the germline V gene. This CDR3 comprises 13 residues. V gene TRBV4-1 combines with J gene TRBJ2-5, with TRBD2 matching over 9 bases. The sequence came from a human donor in good health. Specimen: blood. The CDR3 coding sequence is TGCGCCAGCAGCCGACTAGCGGAAGAGACCCAGTACTTC. Amino acids: CASSRLAEETQYF.